These 3 T cell receptor beta chains were sequenced from one sample in a study of blood T cell repertoires in COVID-19. Sequencing used immunoSEQ multiplex PCR; TCRdb keeps in-frame clones, though not all of them. The data hold roughly 300,000 clones, with approximately 92% observed a single time. The sample was peripheral blood. Receptors originate from a woman aged 25 to 45 with COVID-19, enrolled during active disease.

V and J are TRBV19 and TRBJ1-1; D possibly corresponds to TRBD1 (6 bases). This CDR3 has 13 amino acids. The ends were cut back, 5 bases at V and 2 bases at J, with 9 bases in the middle. The germline gives CDR1 LNHDA, CDR2 SQIVND (reference sequence). The CDR3 nucleotides read TGTGCCAGTAGTGGACAGCTAAACACTGAAGCTTTCTTT. Protein sequence: CASSGQLNTEAFF.

The rearrangement joins TRBV13 to TRBJ1-1; D is uncertain. Trimming removed 5 bases from V and 3 bases from J, with 13 bases in between. The CDR3 extends over 14 amino acids. The germline gives CDR1 PRHDT, CDR2 FYEKMQ (reference sequence). CDR3 DNA: TGTGCCAGCAGCCCCGAACTGCTGGACACTGAAGCTTTCTTT. Amino acids: CASSPELLDTEAFF.

The chain couples TRBV7-2 to TRBJ2-3, with 12 bases fitting TRBD2. V shed 1 base and J 4 bases; nucleotides not matched to a gene: 12. This CDR3 is built from 19 residues. CDR1 is SGHTA, CDR2 FQGNSA, per germline. The CDR3 spells CASSLGLTSGRPKSDTQYF. The CDR3 DNA sequence: TGTGCCAGCAGCTTAGGTTTAACTAGCGGGAGGCCAAAGTCAGATACGCAGTATTTT.